The 21 T cell receptor beta chains below come from one sample, sequenced in a study of identical twins (dated by TCRdb to 2015 to 2016). The method behind the library was 5' RACE. Data came from an Illumina HiSeq 2000. The public sequencing data were trimmed at Q25 with fastp and processed into clonotypes with MiXCR by TCRdb, which kept only in-frame beta chains. Duplicate CDR3 protein sequences are folded into a single record with the most common DNA and genes. For this sample there are roughly 480,000 distinct CDR3 sequences; 20% to 30% appear just once. 2.9% of the sample comes from the top ten. These same records also appear under a second study, on T cells expressing NK-cell markers.

Source material: CD4+ T cells sorted from blood. These receptors were taken from a woman aged 18-29 years in good health.

This clonotype was detected a few times. The V call is TRBV10-3, the J call TRBJ2-1; perhaps D is TRBD1 or TRBD2 (5 bases each). Trimming took 7 bases from V and 8 from J, leaving 15 bases between them. Germline CDR1 and CDR2: ENHRY and SYGVKD. This CDR3 is 13 amino acids long. The CDR3 DNA is TGTGCCATCAATCGGGACCCGAGGGATGAGCAGTTCTTC. It encodes CAINRDPRDEQFF.

The rearrangement links TRBV12-3 or TRBV12-4 to TRBJ2-5; D uncertain. Between the trimmed V and J ends, which lost 3 bases and 7 bases, there was a span of 6 bases. The CDR3 sequence is 11 residues long. CDR3 bases: TGTGCCAGCAGTTTGGTCTTGACCCAGTACTTC. Its protein product is CASSLVLTQYF.

V and J are TRBV3-1 and TRBJ1-2; D is ambiguous. The CDR3 runs to 11 residues. Trimming took 8 bases from V and 2 from J, leaving 6 bases between them. The V gene's germline CDR1 is LGHDT and CDR2 YNNKEL (reference sequence). The CDR3 region has the DNA TGTGCCAGCGTGGGAAACTATGGCTACACCTTC. Its protein is CASVGNYGYTF.

This clonotype was picked up one time. The rearrangement uses TRBV20-1 and TRBJ2-7, with 13 bases identical to TRBD2. The CDR3 loop spans 13 amino acids. Germline lookup yields CDR1 DFQATT and CDR2 SNEGSKA (reference sequence). Losses at the gene ends were 6 bases for V and 3 bases for J; bases not matched to a gene: 2. The CDR3 DNA reads as TGCAGTGCGGGACTAGCGGGACACTACGAGCAGTACTTC. Translating it yields CSAGLAGHYEQYF.

As to this clonotype: Relative to the germline gene, one junction end is altered; a read error may explain this. The genes are TRBV5-1 and TRBJ2-1, with D maybe TRBD2 (6 bases). Looked up from germline, CDR1 is SGHRS and CDR2 is YFSETQ. The CDR3 consists of 13 residues. The CDR3 DNA reads TGCGCCAGCGCCAGGGACTCCTATAATGAGCAGTTCTTC. Its protein is CASARDSYNEQFF.

The chain uses TRBV27 and TRBJ2-3; a possible D gene is TRBD1 (5 bases). Trimming pared 2 bases from V and 5 bases from J, leaving 11 bases between. The germline gives CDR1 MNHEY, CDR2 SMNVEV (reference sequence). The CDR3 is made up of 14 amino acids. The CDR3 spells CASSLVGVEDTQYF. Written as DNA, the CDR3 is TGTGCCAGCAGTTTAGTAGGGGTCGAAGATACGCAGTATTTT.

A few counts support this clonotype. The V and J genes are TRBV12-3 or TRBV12-4 and TRBJ1-5, with D hard to call. The CDR3 has 13 amino acids. Trimming removed 4 bases at V and 5 bases at J, with 9 bases between. CDR3 protein: CASSSIRDQPQHF. DNA of the CDR3: TGTGCCAGCAGTTCCATTCGTGATCAGCCCCAGCATTTT.

This clonotype was detected only a few times. V and J are TRBV5-1 and TRBJ2-7; D unresolved. The CDR3 loop spans 17 amino acids. Germline CDR1 SGHRS, CDR2 YFSETQ. With 4 bases removed from V and 3 bases from J, the gap between germline ends came to 23 bases. This CDR3 is CASSLVDFRRGIYEQYF. The CDR3 DNA follows: TGCGCCAGCAGCCTGGTCGACTTCCGAAGAGGAATCTACGAGCAGTACTTC.

The V call is TRBV5-1, the J call TRBJ1-1; possible D gene TRBD1, 6 bases. Germline CDR1 is SGHRS and CDR2 is YFSETQ. The V and J ends lost 0 bases and 1 base respectively, with 13 bases between them. This CDR3 contains 16 residues. CDR3 DNA sequence: TGCGCCAGCAGCTTGGAACTTCAACAGGGGAACACTGAAGCTTTCTTT. It is translated as CASSLELQQGNTEAFF. Together with reference TRBV5-1 and TRBJ1-1, the CDR3 gives the full variable domain: KAGVTQTPRYLIKTRGQQVTLSCSPISGHRSVSWYQQTPGQGLQFLFEYFSETQRNKGNFPGRFSGRQFSNSRSEMNVSTLELGDSALYLCASSLELQQGNTEAFFGQGTRLTVV.

V is TRBV5-1 and J is TRBJ2-2; TRBD2 aligns across 8 bases. The CDR3 is made up of 16 amino acids. Trimming cost V 2 bases and J 5 bases; bases outside gene matches: 8. CDR1 is SGHRS, CDR2 YFSETQ, per germline. CDR3 protein: CASSLEASGGTGELFF. CDR3 sequence (DNA): TGCGCCAGCAGCTTAGAGGCCAGCGGGGGAACCGGGGAGCTGTTTTTT.

This clonotype was detected a few times. The chain is built from TRBV15 and TRBJ2-7, with 9 nucleotides matching TRBD1. Germline V lookup: CDR1 LNHNV, CDR2 YYDKDF (reference sequence). The CDR3 is 14 amino acids. Germline trimming cut 5 bases from V and 4 bases from J; bases unmatched to any gene: 6. The CDR3 spells CATSLDRGAYEQYF. DNA of the CDR3: TGTGCCACCAGCCTGGACAGGGGTGCGTACGAGCAGTACTTC.

This clonotype was detected a few times. The chain carries TRBV20-1 and TRBJ1-3; D unclear. CDR3 length: 14 amino acids. Trimming stripped 3 bases from V and 0 bases from J, with 9 bases between. Germline CDR1 DFQATT, CDR2 SNEGSKA (reference sequence). The CDR3, as DNA: TGCAGTGCTAGCCACGGGAGCTCTGGAAACACCATATATTTT. Protein product: CSASHGSSGNTIYF.

This rearrangement joins TRBV29-1 to TRBJ2-3; D gene uncertain. This CDR3 region has 11 residues. With 5 bases removed from V and 5 bases from J, the gap between germline ends came to 8 bases. Germline V CDR1 and CDR2: SQVTM, ANQGSEA. CDR3 sequence reads: CSVRLVDTQYF. The CDR3 DNA sequence: TGCAGCGTTCGACTTGTAGATACGCAGTATTTT.

This clonotype has just a few counts. The chain is built from TRBV5-1 and TRBJ1-1, with D possibly TRBD1 on 6 matching bases. There are 16 residues in the CDR3. The germline V gene has CDR1 SGHRS and CDR2 YFSETQ. V was pared by 0 bases and J by 1 base, with 13 bases between. The CDR3 region has the DNA TGCGCCAGCAGCTTGGCCACAGGGACTAAGAACACTGAAGCTTTCTTT. Translated: CASSLATGTKNTEAFF. The full variable domain, its missing parts supplied by reference TRBV5-1 and TRBJ1-1, is KAGVTQTPRYLIKTRGQQVTLSCSPISGHRSVSWYQQTPGQGLQFLFEYFSETQRNKGNFPGRFSGRQFSNSRSEMNVSTLELGDSALYLCASSLATGTKNTEAFFGQGTRLTVV.

This clonotype was counted only a few times. The V call is TRBV12-3 or TRBV12-4, the J call TRBJ2-3, with TRBD2 as a possible D gene (6 bases). V dropped 6 bases and J dropped 6 bases, with 16 bases sitting between them. The CDR3 sequence is 14 residues long. The CDR3 coding sequence is TGTGCCAGCAGCAAAACTTCGGGGAGGGATACGCAGTATTTT. This gives the protein CASSKTSGRDTQYF.

This clonotype was detected only a few times. This sequence joins TRBV20-1 and TRBJ2-1; D is ambiguous. CDR1 DFQATT and CDR2 SNEGSKA come from the germline V gene (reference sequence). The ends were cut back, 3 bases at V and 3 bases at J, with 12 bases in the middle. The CDR3 spans 14 residues. The DNA for the CDR3 is TGCAGTGCTAGGGCCTGGTCGATCTACAATGAGCAGTTCTTC. Protein sequence: CSARAWSIYNEQFF.

Only a few counts were recorded for this clonotype. The gene calls are TRBV7-2 and TRBJ2-3; no definite D call. Trimming left V 1 base short and J 2 bases short, with 7 bases between. The CDR3 extends over 14 amino acids. Germline CDR1 is SGHTA and CDR2 is FQGNSA. The CDR3 DNA follows: TGTGCCAGCAGCTTAGTAGGGATCACAGATACGCAGTATTTT. This sequence encodes CASSLVGITDTQYF.

The V gene is TRBV29-1, the J gene TRBJ2-2; D may match TRBD1 or TRBD2 (5 bases each). The V end lost 6 bases, the J end lost 3 bases, and 14 bases lay between the germline ends. Germline V gene lookup returns CDR1 SQVTM and CDR2 ANQGSEA. This CDR3 has 14 amino acids. CDR3 DNA sequence: TGCAGCGTGGCCCCCGGGACCGACACCGGGGAGCTGTTTTTT. As protein: CSVAPGTDTGELFF.

This chain uses TRBV10-3 with TRBJ2-7; 9 positions match TRBD2. The germline V gene has CDR1 ENHRY and CDR2 SYGVKD. CDR3 size: 16 residues. V lost 9 bases, J lost 4 bases, and 16 bases stayed unmatched. The CDR3 here is CAISLSPSSGKYEQYF. CDR3 sequence (DNA): TGTGCCATAAGCCTATCACCATCTAGCGGGAAATACGAGCAGTACTTC.

In the case of this clonotype: Just one base apart from a much larger clone, this may be a read error. The rearrangement uses TRBV3-1 and TRBJ2-7; D unclear. This CDR3 is 11 amino acids long. Germline lookup yields CDR1 LGHDT and CDR2 YNNKEL (reference sequence). The ends were cut back, 3 bases at V and 4 bases at J, with 4 bases in the middle. CDR3 loop: CASSHHYEQYF. CDR3 in DNA: TGTGCCAGCAGCCATCATTACGAGCAGTACTTC.

The chain has TRBV9 and TRBJ2-3; 8 positions agree with TRBD2. J gave up 5 bases and V 2 bases, and 10 bases lay outside the gene matches. The CDR3 has 16 residues. Germline CDR1 and CDR2: SGDLS and YYNGEE. In DNA, the CDR3 is TGTGCCAGCAGCGTTCTCCCGGGGGGGCCGGGAGATACGCAGTATTTT. It codes for CASSVLPGGPGDTQYF.